A selection of T cell receptor beta chains follows, all from one sample in a study of cytomegalovirus exposure and HLA in healthy donors. Using immunoSEQ multiplex PCR, the repertoire was profiled, and TCRdb retains in-frame clones only, with some absent. Its clone listing holds under 60,000 clones. The sequencing sample was made of PBMCs. The receptors come from a woman under 40 in good health and CMV-seropositive. Each CDR3 is given with its conserved first and last residue. Each record gives: J gene, clone size, D gene, V gene, CDR3 length, CDR3 protein, CDR3 DNA. The D gene is left open where the match is weak. Size tells how often a clone was seen (once, few, many) or the class of an expanded clone, and some rows leave it out.

TRBJ2-5	.	.	TRBV18	13	CASSERQQETQYF	TGTGCCAGCTCCGAACGACAACAAGAGACCCAGTACTTC
TRBJ1-4	.	TRBD1	TRBV19	15	CASSIKTGGNEKLFF	TGTGCCAGTAGTATTAAGACAGGGGGCAATGAAAAACTGTTTTTT
TRBJ1-3	.	.	TRBV5-1	14	CASSRGSGGNTIYF	TGCGCCAGCAGCCGGGGGTCGGGTGGAAACACCATATATTTT
TRBJ2-7	.	TRBD2	TRBV30	17	CAWSVRLADPSAYEQYF	TGTGCCTGGAGTGTACGACTAGCGGACCCGAGCGCCTACGAGCAGTACTTC
TRBJ2-6	.	TRBD1	TRBV5-6	15	CASSRGLLGANVLTF	TGTGCCAGCAGCAGGGGGCTCTTGGGGGCCAACGTCCTGACTTTC
TRBJ2-4	.	.	TRBV9	13	CASSADAKNIQYF	TGTGCCAGCAGTGCAGATGCCAAAAACATTCAGTACTTC
TRBJ2-5	.	TRBD1	TRBV19	14	CASSRGQGWETQYF	TGTGCCAGTAGCCGGGGACAGGGTTGGGAGACCCAGTACTTC
TRBJ1-2	.	TRBD1	TRBV28	14	CASSLYRGLDGYTF	TGTGCCAGCAGTTTGTACAGGGGGCTGGATGGCTACACCTTC
TRBJ2-5	.	TRBD2	TRBV7-9	17	CASSLRSGRAGEETQYF	TGTGCCAGCAGCTTGAGGTCCGGGCGAGCGGGAGAGGAGACCCAGTACTTC
TRBJ1-1	.	.	TRBV29-1	14	CSAQGGAGNTEAFF	TGCAGCGCCCAAGGGGGGGCCGGGAACACTGAAGCTTTCTTT
TRBJ1-5	.	.	TRBV4-1	15	CASSQDFGSNQPQHF	TGCGCCAGCAGCCAAGATTTCGGTTCCAATCAGCCCCAGCATTTT
TRBJ2-7	medium-sized	.	TRBV5-1	14	CASSLFPGAYEQYF	TGCGCCAGCAGCTTGTTTCCGGGAGCCTACGAGCAGTACTTC
TRBJ1-6	.	TRBD1	TRBV19	14	CASTPGTGSSPLHF	TGTGCCAGTACCCCCGGGACAGGGAGTTCACCCCTCCACTTT
TRBJ2-5	.	TRBD2	TRBV18	16	CASSRASGGPQETQYF	TGTGCCAGCTCACGGGCTAGCGGGGGCCCACAAGAGACCCAGTACTTC
TRBJ2-7	.	.	TRBV6-5	11	CATDTGDEQYF	TGTGCCACCGACACAGGTGACGAGCAGTACTTC
TRBJ1-1	.	TRBD1	TRBV10-3	15	CAISESTGLVAEAFF	TGTGCCATCAGTGAGTCGACAGGGTTGGTCGCTGAAGCTTTCTTT
TRBJ2-5	.	.	TRBV29-1	15	CSVEEIGRQWETQYF	TGCAGCGTTGAAGAAATCGGGAGACAGTGGGAGACCCAGTACTTC
TRBJ1-1	.	.	TRBV29-1	14	CSVRDSLRDTEAFF	TGCAGCGTTAGAGACAGCCTAAGAGACACTGAAGCTTTCTTT
TRBJ2-5	.	.	TRBV27	15	CASSLSEANQETQYF	TGTGCCAGCAGTTTATCGGAGGCTAACCAAGAGACCCAGTACTTC
TRBJ1-1	.	.	TRBV5-6	15	CASSRAGERRTEAFF	TGTGCCAGCAGCAGAGCGGGGGAAAGAAGAACTGAAGCTTTCTTT
TRBJ2-5	.	.	TRBV29-1	12	CSVGLVGETQYF	TGCAGCGTTGGACTAGTCGGCGAGACCCAGTACTTC
TRBJ1-4	.	TRBD1	TRBV7-9	16	CASSHGGDRGGEKLFF	TGTGCCAGCAGCCACGGGGGGGACAGGGGAGGCGAAAAACTGTTTTTT
TRBJ2-7	.	.	TRBV18	14	CASSPRTGSDEQYF	TGTGCCAGCTCACCCAGAACAGGGAGCGACGAGCAGTACTTC
TRBJ2-1	.	.	TRBV6-5	14	CASSSVEGANEQFF	TGTGCCAGCAGTTCGGTGGAGGGGGCCAATGAGCAGTTCTTC
TRBJ1-5	.	.	TRBV19	15	CASHHSGEWNQPQHF	TGTGCCAGTCACCACTCAGGGGAGTGGAATCAGCCCCAGCATTTT